This T cell receptor (beta chain) was retrieved from a study of control samples from healthy donors and cancer patients. Clones were sequenced by immunoSEQ multiplex PCR, and TCRdb holds only the in-frame ones, with some missing. The sample carries roughly 70,000 clones, 84% recorded once. The CDR3 spans 14 residues. The germline V gene has CDR1 SGHDN and CDR2 FVKESK. V shed 4 bases and J shed 2 bases, with 9 bases lying between them. The chain recombines TRBV14 with TRBJ1-3; a possible D gene is TRBD1 (5 bases). Material: blood. This TCR was sampled from a man aged 50-60 years in good health. The CDR3 loop is CASSPGTAGNTIYF. Written as DNA, the CDR3 is TGTGCCAGCAGCCCCGGGACCGCTGGAAACACCATATATTTT.